The clone carrying this T cell receptor beta chain showed up just a few times. As yet, its antigen is unknown. TCRdb re-analysed the 5' RACE reads in MiXCR, keeping a single row per CDR3 protein. Of 400,000 to 600,000 distinct CDR3 sequences in the sample, about 20% were seen once. Germline V gene sequence: CDR1 MNHEY, CDR2 SMNVEV (reference sequence). CDR3 length equals 15 residues. The germline V and J ends were trimmed by 0 bases and 8 bases, with 13 bases remaining between them. The sample is drawn from a study of identical twins. Study-wide points: Compared with models, monozygotic twins showed more out-of-frame TCR alpha sharing. Zero-insertion analyses might be partly confounded by invariant T cells like MAIT and iNKT.

The sample also formed part of further work on yellow fever vaccine responses in identical twins.

This receptor was identified in a woman between 18 and 30 years old in good health. The J gene is TRBJ1-4, the V gene TRBV27; no clear D gene. What was sequenced was CD4+ T cells sorted from blood. CDR3 sequence reads: CASSLSAPLGEKLFF. CDR3 nucleotide sequence: TGTGCCAGCAGTTTATCGGCCCCCCTAGGGGAAAAACTGTTTTTT. The full variable domain, rest sourced from reference TRBV27 and TRBJ1-4, is EAQVTQNPRYLITVTGKKLTVTCSQNMNHEYMSWYRQDPGLGLRQIYYSMNVEVTDKGDVPEGYKVSRKEKRNFPLILESPSPNQTSLYFCASSLSAPLGEKLFFGSGTQLSVL.